A selection of T cell receptor beta chains follows, all from one sample in a study of shared clonotypes between healthy human individuals. Assay: immunoSEQ multiplex PCR; the TCRdb copy retains only in-frame clones and omits some. Of some 2,100,000 clones in the sample, around 95% were seen once. The sequenced sample was naive CD4+ T cells sorted from blood. The receptors here all came from a man between 18 and 29 years old in good health. Each CDR3 is given with its conserved first and last residue. Each record gives: D gene, J gene, V gene, clone size, CDR3 protein, CDR3 DNA. D genes are given only for firm matches. Where a row states a size, it is once, few, many or the class of an expanded clone; other rows omit it.

- | TRBJ2-7 | TRBV7-2 | - | CASSLAWKGMGEQYF | TGTGCCAGCAGCTTAGCGTGGAAAGGGATGGGGGAGCAGTACTTC
TRBD1 | TRBJ2-7 | TRBV19 | - | CASTDRDSYEQYF | TGTGCCAGTACGGACAGGGACTCCTACGAGCAGTACTTC
- | TRBJ2-5 | TRBV5-1 | - | CASSLAGAQETQYF | TGCGCCAGCAGCTTGGCTGGCGCACAAGAGACCCAGTACTTC
- | TRBJ1-2 | TRBV2 | once | CASFRTDLSGYTF | TGTGCCAGCTTCAGGACAGATCTATCGGGCTACACCTTC
- | TRBJ2-1 | TRBV15 | - | CATSREGTRIGNEQFF | TGTGCCACCAGCAGAGAAGGGACAAGGATCGGCAATGAGCAGTTCTTC
- | TRBJ1-2 | TRBV11-3 | - | CASSPRGAGQRNYGYTF | TGTGCCAGCAGCCCCCGTGGGGCAGGGCAAAGGAACTATGGCTACACCTTC
- | TRBJ2-7 | TRBV30 | once | CAWQRFQSREQYF | TGTGCCTGGCAGAGATTCCAAAGTAGGGAGCAGTACTTC
- | TRBJ1-1 | TRBV25-1 | - | CASSDIQGTEAFF | TGTGCCAGCAGTGATATTCAGGGGACTGAAGCTTTCTTT
- | TRBJ1-1 | TRBV6-6 | - | CASRAGSLGTEAFF | TGTGCCAGCAGGGCAGGGAGCTTAGGAACTGAAGCTTTCTTT
- | TRBJ1-4 | TRBV11-2 | - | CASSLRTATNEKLFF | TGTGCCAGCAGCTTAAGAACAGCAACTAATGAAAAACTGTTTTTT
- | TRBJ2-1 | TRBV5-1 | - | CASSLEAGKHNEQFF | TGCGCCAGCAGCTTGGAGGCGGGGAAACACAATGAGCAGTTCTTC
TRBD2 | TRBJ2-7 | TRBV5-4 | - | CASSLPGLVNHEQYF | TGTGCCAGCAGCTTACCGGGACTAGTGAACCACGAGCAGTACTTC
- | TRBJ1-4 | TRBV11-2 | - | CASRLYGTEINEKLFF | TGTGCCAGCCGTCTCTATGGGACTGAAATTAATGAAAAACTGTTTTTT
- | TRBJ2-5 | TRBV18 | - | CASSPQGGGETQYF | TGTGCCAGCTCACCACAAGGGGGAGGTGAGACCCAGTACTTC
TRBD1 | TRBJ2-2 | TRBV2 | - | CASTIEGAGTGELFF | TGTGCCAGCACCATAGAGGGGGCCGGAACCGGGGAGCTGTTTTTT
- | TRBJ2-1 | TRBV2 | - | CASSGAIYNEQFF | TGTGCCAGCAGTGGGGCCATATACAATGAGCAGTTCTTC
- | TRBJ2-3 | TRBV10-3 | - | CATARQEGYTDTQYF | TGTGCCACAGCCCGACAGGAGGGGTACACAGATACGCAGTATTTT
- | TRBJ2-7 | TRBV19 | - | CASRPSSSYEQYF | TGTGCCAGTAGACCATCGAGCTCCTACGAGCAGTACTTC
- | TRBJ1-2 | TRBV27 | - | CASSHVGGSVHYGYTF | TGTGCCAGCAGTCACGTCGGTGGATCCGTCCACTATGGCTACACCTTC
- | TRBJ1-5 | TRBV7-6 | - | CARGGYSNQPQHF | TGTGCCCGGGGGGGCTATAGCAATCAGCCCCAGCATTTT
- | TRBJ2-5 | TRBV10-3 | - | CAISRKTGTGETQYF | TGTGCCATCAGTCGTAAAACGGGGACCGGGGAGACCCAGTACTTC
- | TRBJ2-3 | TRBV7-9 | once | CASSLQGSDTQYF | TGTGCCAGCAGCTTACAGGGCTCCGATACGCAGTATTTT
- | TRBJ2-5 | TRBV9 | - | CASSVGGFGETQYF | TGTGCCAGCAGCGTCGGAGGATTCGGGGAGACCCAGTACTTC
- | TRBJ1-5 | TRBV6-4 | - | CASSEQRHRRPQHF | TGTGCCAGCAGTGAGCAACGGCACCGGAGGCCCCAGCATTTT
TRBD1 | TRBJ2-2 | TRBV5-1 | - | CASSRTGQVGGELFF | TGCGCCAGCAGCAGGACGGGACAGGTTGGCGGGGAGCTGTTTTTT
- | TRBJ2-2 | TRBV10-2 | once | CASSESIRTGRELFF | TGCGCCAGCAGTGAGTCGATACGTACCGGTCGGGAGCTGTTTTTT
- | TRBJ1-1 | TRBV11-2 | - | CASSLGTYLGNTEAFF | TGTGCCAGCAGCTTAGGGACATATTTGGGGAACACTGAAGCTTTCTTT
- | TRBJ2-3 | TRBV2 | once | CASRTEVTDTQYF | TGTGCCAGCAGGACGGAGGTCACAGATACGCAGTATTTT
- | TRBJ2-7 | TRBV7-9 | - | CASSLGHSPTYEQYF | TGTGCCAGCAGCTTGGGTCACTCACCGACCTACGAGCAGTACTTC
- | TRBJ2-4 | TRBV7-9 | - | CAINIAAKNIQYF | TGTGCCATCAACATAGCGGCCAAAAACATTCAGTACTTC
- | TRBJ2-1 | TRBV7-3 | - | CASSLTRVTLYNEQFF | TGTGCCAGCAGCTTAACGAGGGTGACTCTTTACAATGAGCAGTTCTTC
- | TRBJ1-2 | TRBV18 | - | CASSPLPPPENYGYTF | TGTGCCAGCTCACCCCTCCCCCCGCCGGAAAACTATGGCTACACCTTC
- | TRBJ2-1 | TRBV15 | - | CATSRGLDRRRRNEQFF | TGTGCCACCAGCAGAGGTCTCGACAGGAGAAGGAGGAATGAGCAGTTCTTC
- | TRBJ2-6 | TRBV11-2 | - | CASSAHWAGGANVLTF | TGTGCCAGCAGCGCGCACTGGGCGGGAGGGGCCAACGTCCTGACTTTC
- | TRBJ1-4 | TRBV6-1 | - | CASSEALSRAPNEKLFF | TGTGCCAGCAGTGAAGCGCTGTCGAGGGCCCCTAATGAAAAACTGTTTTTT
TRBD1 | TRBJ2-7 | TRBV5-4 | - | CASSLPGTESYEQYF | TGTGCCAGCAGCTTGCCCGGGACAGAATCCTACGAGCAGTACTTC
- | TRBJ1-2 | TRBV13 | - | CASSLGYGYTF | TGTGCCAGCAGCTTGGGCTATGGCTACACCTTC
TRBD1 | TRBJ1-5 | TRBV30 | - | CAWSIGTGGNQPQHF | TGTGCCTGGAGTATCGGGACAGGGGGCAATCAGCCCCAGCATTTT
- | TRBJ1-2 | TRBV4-1 | once | CASSQLSGVGSYGYTF | TGCGCCAGCAGCCAACTCTCTGGGGTGGGTAGCTATGGCTACACCTTC
- | TRBJ1-1 | TRBV6-5 | - | CASNRQENTEAFF | TGTGCCAGCAATAGACAGGAGAACACTGAAGCTTTCTTT
- | TRBJ1-1 | TRBV7-6 | once | CASSYEGGQAFF | TGTGCCAGCAGCTACGAAGGGGGGCAGGCTTTCTTT
- | TRBJ1-2 | TRBV7-9 | - | CASSTASQGIAYGYTF | TGTGCCAGCAGCACCGCGTCTCAGGGGATCGCCTATGGCTACACCTTC
- | TRBJ2-7 | TRBV29-1 | - | CSAGTITAEQYF | TGCAGCGCCGGGACCATCACGGCCGAGCAGTACTTC